Listed here are 4 T cell receptor beta chains from one sample, sequenced in a study of response to subunit inactivated influenza vaccine. TCRdb reprocessed the RT-PCR reads with MiXCR, giving one entry per CDR3 protein. The sample records about 780,000 distinct CDR3 sequences, approximately 18% being singletons. Sequenced material: PBMCs from blood, taken about 5 days after vaccination. Source of these receptors: a middle-aged man who received an inactivated influenza vaccine.

The V call is TRBV4-2, the J call TRBJ1-1; D is perhaps TRBD1 (5 bases). V lost 1 base and J 1 base, leaving 10 bases between the germline ends. The CDR3 covers 15 residues. The germline gives CDR1 LGHNA, CDR2 YNFKEQ. This chain's CDR3 is CASSQAGTPNTEAFF. The CDR3 nucleotides read TGTGCCAGCAGCCAAGCCGGGACGCCGAACACTGAAGCTTTCTTT.

The genes are TRBV9 and TRBJ2-6; D not certain. Between the trimmed V and J ends, which lost 2 bases and 2 bases, there was a span of 5 bases. Germline CDR1 is SGDLS and CDR2 is YYNGEE. This CDR3 has 14 amino acids. CDR3 region: CASSVGTGANVLTF. CDR3 DNA sequence: TGTGCCAGCAGCGTGGGAACTGGGGCCAACGTCCTGACTTTC.

J is TRBJ2-1 and V is TRBV7-6, with 7 bases matching TRBD2. Losses at the gene ends were 1 base for V and 4 bases for J; bases not matched to a gene: 13. Germline CDR1 reads SGHVS; CDR2 reads FNYEAQ. There are 18 residues in the CDR3. CDR3 residues: CASSLEVGGLRLYNEQFF. CDR3 in DNA: TGTGCCAGCAGCTTAGAGGTGGGAGGGCTAAGGCTATACAATGAGCAGTTCTTC.

The chain employs TRBV4-1 and TRBJ2-3; D is ambiguous. V gave up 0 bases and J gave up 5 bases, with 12 bases separating them. The CDR3 contains 15 residues. Germline V gene data show CDR1 as MGHRA and CDR2 as YSYEKL. DNA for the CDR3: TGCGCCAGCAGCCAAGATGATACAGTTGGAGATACGCAGTATTTT. Its translation is CASSQDDTVGDTQYF.